This T cell receptor (beta chain) came from a study of Graves' ophthalmopathy and Graves' hyperthyroidism. This clonotype has just a few counts. The study amplified TCR beta CDR3 regions using RNA transcripts. The library came from an HTBI-primed first-round RT-PCR and a second-round multiplex PCR. TCRdb reanalysed the multiplex PCR reads using MiXCR and keeps one entry per CDR3 protein. This repertoire shows over a million distinct CDR3 sequences, about 38% found once; its top ten account for roughly 11%. Germline V CDR1 and CDR2: SGHDT, YYEEEE. Unmatched junction bases numbered 7, after V lost 5 bases and J lost 4 bases. The CDR3 is 16 amino acids.

This TCR was recovered from an adult man with Graves' hyperthyroidism. The sample comprised peripheral blood or thyroid tissue (not recorded which). The V gene is TRBV5-6, the J gene TRBJ2-5; TRBD2 matches at 14 bases. The CDR3 DNA is TGTGCCAGCAGTCCCCTAGGACTAGCGGGAGGAGAGACCCAGTACTTC. Translating gives CASSPLGLAGGETQYF.